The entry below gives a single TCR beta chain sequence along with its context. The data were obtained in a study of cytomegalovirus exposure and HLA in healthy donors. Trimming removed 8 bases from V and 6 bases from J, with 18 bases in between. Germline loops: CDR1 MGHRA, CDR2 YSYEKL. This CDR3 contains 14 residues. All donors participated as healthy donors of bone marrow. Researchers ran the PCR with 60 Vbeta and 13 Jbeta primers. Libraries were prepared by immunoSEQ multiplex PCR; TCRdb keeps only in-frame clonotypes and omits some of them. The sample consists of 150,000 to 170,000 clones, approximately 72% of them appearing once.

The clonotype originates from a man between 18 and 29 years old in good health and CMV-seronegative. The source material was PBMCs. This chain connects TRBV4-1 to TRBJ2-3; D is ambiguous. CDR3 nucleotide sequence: TGCGCCAGCCAACCCACTATAAAGGCGGATACGCAGTATTTT. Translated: CASQPTIKADTQYF.